The clone carrying this TCR beta chain was recorded at least ten times. Antigen unknown. V was pared by 4 bases and J by 2 bases, with 15 bases between. CDR1 and CDR2 (germline): SGHRS, YFSETQ. The CDR3 has 15 residues. With constant-segment primers, 5'RACE yielded cDNA libraries of TCR alpha and TCR beta that carried sample barcodes and UMIs. TCRdb used MiXCR to reprocess the 5' RACE reads, holding one entry per CDR3 protein. The sample records a few hundred thousand distinct CDR3 sequences, roughly 16% being singletons. The sample originates from a study of T-cell memory formation after mild COVID-19. General study results and limits: While clones contracting from day 15 to 85 were balanced between CD4 and CD8, later expanders leaned CD4+.

The TCR comes from a young man who had mild COVID-19 (a few samples of this study predate the infection). Cell type and time point are not known. The rearrangement links TRBV5-1 to TRBJ2-5; D call uncertain. The sample taken for sequencing was PBMCs or a T cell subset sorted from them (not recorded which). CDR3 sequence reads: CASSGRPTVQETQYF. For the CDR3, the DNA is TGCGCCAGCAGCGGCAGACCGACGGTACAAGAGACCCAGTACTTC.